Listed below are T cell receptor beta chains from one sample, sequenced in a study of OX40 agonist ivuxolimab in advanced cancers. Only in-frame clones appear in the TCRdb table, and some are missing; sequencing was by immunoSEQ multiplex PCR. Of 18,000 or so clones in the sample, 60% to 80% are singletons; the top ten hold 15% to 20%. The specimen comprised CD4+ or CD8+ T cells sorted from blood, sampled in a trial of the OX40 agonist ivuxolimab. These receptors originate from an adult with an advanced solid tumor such as melanoma, head and neck, liver or kidney cancer. The CDR3 runs from the conserved cysteine through the conserved F or W. Each record gives: V gene, J gene, clone size, D gene, CDR3 protein. D genes are given only for firm matches. Some rows mark clone size as missing; the rest say once, few, many or name a class of expanded clone.

>TRBV7-6|TRBJ1-4|-|TRBD1
CASSLAPPGQGTANEKLFF
>TRBV11-2|TRBJ1-6|-|-
CASSLTFTGSPLHF
>TRBV27|TRBJ2-7|once|TRBD2
CASSLSPGLAGLHEQYF
>TRBV29-1|TRBJ2-4|once|TRBD2
CSVGPGLAGVNKNIQYF
>TRBV6-5|TRBJ2-1|few|TRBD2
CASRRDYWSEQFF
>TRBV5-4|TRBJ2-7|few|-
CASSLAEGAYEQYF
>TRBV27|TRBJ2-1|few|TRBD2
CASSLYLAGDGNEQFF
>TRBV10-1|TRBJ2-7|-|TRBD2
CASSEAGGTLGEQYF
>TRBV27|TRBJ1-6|few|TRBD1
CASTETGDSIDNSPLHF
>TRBV4-3|TRBJ2-1|-|TRBD1
CASSQVPTGKGEQFF
>TRBV5-6|TRBJ2-7|medium-sized|TRBD1
CASSFGTGSSEQYF
>TRBV9|TRBJ2-3|few|-
CASSVAGDTQYF
>TRBV6-1|TRBJ1-4|-|-
CASSYAGPKLFF
>TRBV2|TRBJ2-7|-|-
CASKSGLSSYEQYF
>TRBV29-1|TRBJ2-7|-|TRBD1
CSVEGSQGDPYEQYF
>TRBV4-3|TRBJ2-7|few|-
CASSQGIGSYEQYF
>TRBV30|TRBJ2-1|-|-
CAWSPGSYNEQFF
>TRBV7-2|TRBJ1-2|medium-sized|-
CASRPYDSLIYGYTF
>TRBV7-6|TRBJ2-7|-|TRBD1
CASSLGQGAYEQYF
>TRBV18|TRBJ2-1|few|TRBD1
CASSPFGQGAYNEQFF
>TRBV27|TRBJ2-1|-|TRBD2
CASSFSGMSSYNEQFF
>TRBV6-4|TRBJ1-2|-|-
CARQAPYYGYTF
>TRBV28|TRBJ1-1|-|-
CASSLEGGVGSTEAFF
>TRBV7-3|TRBJ2-3|medium-sized|-
CASSLIQGQDTQYF
>TRBV5-5|TRBJ2-1|-|-
CASSLVTEGPEQFF
>TRBV7-6|TRBJ2-1|few|TRBD1
CASSLALGQTYNEQFF
>TRBV7-2|TRBJ2-1|-|-
CASSSPVDEQFF
>TRBV7-6|TRBJ2-7|-|-
CASSLGDSGYEQYF
>TRBV6-5|TRBJ2-7|-|-
CASGNAYGQYF
>TRBV7-2|TRBJ2-7|large|TRBD1
CASSIGQGSYEQYF
>TRBV7-6|TRBJ2-7|-|TRBD2
CASSYGIAGISSYEQYF
>TRBV27|TRBJ1-2|few|TRBD1
CATGQVNGYTF
>TRBV5-8|TRBJ2-5|once|-
CASSLELFQETQYF
>TRBV27|TRBJ2-1|-|-
CASSLSTGYNEQFF
>TRBV6-6|TRBJ1-5|-|TRBD1
CASRDRAGQPQHF